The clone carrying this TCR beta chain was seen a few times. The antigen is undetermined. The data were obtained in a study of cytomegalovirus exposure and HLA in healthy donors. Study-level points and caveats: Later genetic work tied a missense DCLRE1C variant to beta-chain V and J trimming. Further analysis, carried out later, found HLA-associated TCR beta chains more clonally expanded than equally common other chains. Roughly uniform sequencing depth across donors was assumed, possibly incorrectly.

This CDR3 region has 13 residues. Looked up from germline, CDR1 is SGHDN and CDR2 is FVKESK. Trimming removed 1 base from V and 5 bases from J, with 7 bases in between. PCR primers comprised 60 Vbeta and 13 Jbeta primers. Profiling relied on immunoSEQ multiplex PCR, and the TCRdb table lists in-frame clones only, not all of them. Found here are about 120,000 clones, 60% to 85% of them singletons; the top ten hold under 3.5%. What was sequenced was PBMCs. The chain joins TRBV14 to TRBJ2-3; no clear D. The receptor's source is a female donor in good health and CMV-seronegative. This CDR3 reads CASSQVNLDTQYF. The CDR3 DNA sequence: TGTGCCAGCAGCCAAGTGAACTTAGATACGCAGTATTTT. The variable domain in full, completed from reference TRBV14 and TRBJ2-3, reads EAGVTQFPSHSVIEKGQTVTLRCDPISGHDNLYWYRRVMGKEIKFLLHFVKESKQDESGMPNNRFLAERTGGTYSTLKVQPAELEDSGVYFCASSQVNLDTQYFGPGTRLTVL.